These T cell receptor beta chains were read from a single sample in a study of preoperative IRX-2 immunotherapy in early breast cancer. The data were produced by immunoSEQ multiplex PCR, yet TCRdb's version contains in-frame clones alone and is incomplete. The sample holds 20,000 to 30,000 clones; 75% to 90% are singletons and the top ten take over 1%. Sequencing was performed on lymph node tissue, taken after IRX-2 immunotherapy. Source of these receptors: a human donor with breast cancer. Each CDR3 is given with its conserved first and last residue. A D gene is named only where the DNA matches it firmly. Size is omitted from some rows. Given values are once, few, many or a class for expanded clones.

clone_size d_call j_call v_call cdr3_nt cdr3_aa
. . TRBJ1-1 TRBV1 TGCGCCAGCAGCCAAGACAGGGGTCCGCGACAAGCTTTCTTT CASSQDRGPRQAFF
. . TRBJ1-2 TRBV5-1 TGCGCCAGCGGAACAGCAGGGATCGAAAGCGGCTACACCTTC CASGTAGIESGYTF
. . TRBJ1-3 TRBV30 TGTGCCTGGAGTGCCTTCGTCGGAAACACCATATATTTT CAWSAFVGNTIYF
medium-sized . TRBJ1-5 TRBV6-8 TGTGCCAGCAGTTATTGGGCCAGTAATCAGCCCCAGCATTTT CASSYWASNQPQHF
. TRBD2 TRBJ2-3 TRBV15 TGTGCCACCAGCAGGGGACTAGCGGTGGGCGATACGCAGTATTTT CATSRGLAVGDTQYF
. TRBD2 TRBJ2-1 TRBV6-4 TGTGCCAGCAGTTATTATAGCGGGACTGACAATGAGCAGTTCTTC CASSYYSGTDNEQFF
. . TRBJ2-1 TRBV11-3 TGTGCCAGCAGTTCCGCGGGCCAAACCCGAGAGCAGTTCTTC CASSSAGQTREQFF
. . TRBJ2-2 TRBV5-1 TGCGCCAGCAGCTTTGGGAGTAACACCGGGGAGCTGTTTTTT CASSFGSNTGELFF
. . TRBJ2-5 TRBV10-2 TGCGCCAGCAGTGATGGGGACAGGGTTTTCGCGGGGGGACAAGAGACCCAGTACTTC CASSDGDRVFAGGQETQYF
. TRBD2 TRBJ2-7 TRBV6-7 TGTGCCAGCAGAAAAATAGCGGGGGTCTCCTACGAGCAGTACTTC CASRKIAGVSYEQYF
few . TRBJ2-3 TRBV19 TGTGCCAGTAAGTCGGGGGGCCGGACAGATACGCAGTATTTT CASKSGGRTDTQYF
few . TRBJ1-6 TRBV15 TGTGCCACCAGCAGAGTAAGGGGGAATTCACCCCTCCACTTT CATSRVRGNSPLHF
. TRBD2 TRBJ2-1 TRBV7-7 TGTGCCAGCAGCCCAACCGGGACTAGCGGGGCGATGGGGTTCTTC CASSPTGTSGAMGFF
once . TRBJ1-1 TRBV5-1 TGCGCCAGCAAGGGCCTTGGGGTAGGAAACACTGAAGCTTTCTTT CASKGLGVGNTEAFF
. . TRBJ2-1 TRBV6-8 TGTGCCAGCAGAACAGGGCATCAGAATGAGCAGTTCTTC CASRTGHQNEQFF
. TRBD2 TRBJ2-3 TRBV5-1 TGCGCCAGCCAAGATAGCGGGGGGGCCGTAGATACGCAGTATTTT CASQDSGGAVDTQYF
. . TRBJ1-2 TRBV6-8 TGTGCCACCTCTCCCCAATTTTTACTTCATTATGGCTACACCTTC CATSPQFLLHYGYTF
. TRBD1 TRBJ1-1 TRBV11-3 TGTGCCAGCAGCTTCTGGACAGGGTTGAACACTGAAGCTTTCTTT CASSFWTGLNTEAFF
. . TRBJ1-1 TRBV19 TGTGCCAGTAGTCTTGGGGGCAGGATGAACACTGAAGCTTTCTTT CASSLGGRMNTEAFF
once TRBD1 TRBJ1-2 TRBV25-1 TGTGCCAGCAGTGCCCCGGGACAGGGGGATGGCTACACCTTC CASSAPGQGDGYTF
. TRBD1 TRBJ1-1 TRBV6-8 TGTGCCAGCAGTGACGACAGGGGGAACACTGAAGCTTTCTTT CASSDDRGNTEAFF
. . TRBJ1-1 TRBV6-7 TGTGCCAGCAGTTACTATCCCCCGGTGGGCCGAGGGGACACTGAAGCTTTCTTT CASSYYPPVGRGDTEAFF
. TRBD2 TRBJ2-3 TRBV29-1 TGCAGCGTTAAACTAGCGGGGGCAGATACGCAGTATTTT CSVKLAGADTQYF
. . TRBJ1-4 TRBV6-7 TGTGCCAGCAGTTCCCCGGGGTCGAATGAAAAACTGTTTTTT CASSSPGSNEKLFF
. . TRBJ2-4 TRBV28 TGTGCCAGCAGTTTTTTGGGTCGGGGAGTAGCCAAAAACATTCAGTACTTC CASSFLGRGVAKNIQYF
few . TRBJ1-6 TRBV6-8 TGTGCCAGCAGTTACACGACAGTGTCGAATTCACCCCTCCACTTT CASSYTTVSNSPLHF
few TRBD1 TRBJ2-7 TRBV6-8 TGTGCCAGCTCCAGACAGGGGGCCTCCTCCTACGAGCAGTACTTC CASSRQGASSYEQYF
. . TRBJ1-5 TRBV19 TGTGCCAGTTGGTTCGGGCAAGCAAATCAGCCCCAGCATTTT CASWFGQANQPQHF
. . TRBJ2-4 TRBV11-3 TGTGCCAGCAGCCGACAGGTCAGTCGGGGGCTCATTCAGTACTTC CASSRQVSRGLIQYF
. . TRBJ2-1 TRBV18 TGTGCCAGCTCACCACTGGGCAATGAGCAGTTCTTC CASSPLGNEQFF
. . TRBJ1-5 TRBV6-8 TGTGCCACTACGCCGGGGGCGGGGGGGCAGCCCCAGCATTTT CATTPGAGGQPQHF
. TRBD2 TRBJ2-2 TRBV18 TGTGCCAGCTCACCACTCGGACGAAGCGGGAGTTCGAACACCGGGGAGCTGTTTTTT CASSPLGRSGSSNTGELFF